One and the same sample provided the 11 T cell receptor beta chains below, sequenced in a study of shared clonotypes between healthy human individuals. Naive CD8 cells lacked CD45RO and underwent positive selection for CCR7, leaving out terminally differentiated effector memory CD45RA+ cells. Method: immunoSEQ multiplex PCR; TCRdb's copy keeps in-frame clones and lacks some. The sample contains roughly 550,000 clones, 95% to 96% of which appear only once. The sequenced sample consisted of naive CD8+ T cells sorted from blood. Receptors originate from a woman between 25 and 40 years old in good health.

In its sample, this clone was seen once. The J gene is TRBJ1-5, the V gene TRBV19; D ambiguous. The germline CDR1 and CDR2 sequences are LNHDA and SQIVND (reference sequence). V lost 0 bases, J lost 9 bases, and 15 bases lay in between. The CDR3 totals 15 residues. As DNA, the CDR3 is TGTGCCAGTAGTATAGATCCAGCCTCCGCACGGCCCCAGCATTTT. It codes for CASSIDPASARPQHF.

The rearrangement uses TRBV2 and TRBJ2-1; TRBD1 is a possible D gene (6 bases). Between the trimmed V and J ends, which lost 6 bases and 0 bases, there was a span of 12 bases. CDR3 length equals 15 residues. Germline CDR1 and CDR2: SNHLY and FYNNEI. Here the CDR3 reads CASRTDSRSYNEQFF. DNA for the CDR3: TGTGCCAGCAGGACGGACAGCCGCTCCTACAATGAGCAGTTCTTC.

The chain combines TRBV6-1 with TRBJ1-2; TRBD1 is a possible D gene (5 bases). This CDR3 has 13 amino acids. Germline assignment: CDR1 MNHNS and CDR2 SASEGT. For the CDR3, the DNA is TGTGAAGTGGGGGGAATTGCCACCTATGGCTACACCTTC. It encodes CEVGGIATYGYTF.

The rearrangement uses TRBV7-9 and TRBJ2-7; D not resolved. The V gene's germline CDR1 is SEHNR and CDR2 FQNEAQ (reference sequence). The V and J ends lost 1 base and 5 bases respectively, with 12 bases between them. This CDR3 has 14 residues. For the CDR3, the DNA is TGTGCCAGCAGCTTAGGGGAAACTTTCCACGAGCAGTACTTC. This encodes CASSLGETFHEQYF.

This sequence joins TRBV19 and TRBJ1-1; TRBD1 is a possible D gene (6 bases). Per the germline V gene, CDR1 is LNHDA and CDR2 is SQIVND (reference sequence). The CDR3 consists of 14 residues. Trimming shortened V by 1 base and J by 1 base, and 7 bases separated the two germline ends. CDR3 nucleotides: TGTGCCAGTAGTATAGCACAGGGGAACACTGAAGCTTTCTTT. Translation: CASSIAQGNTEAFF.

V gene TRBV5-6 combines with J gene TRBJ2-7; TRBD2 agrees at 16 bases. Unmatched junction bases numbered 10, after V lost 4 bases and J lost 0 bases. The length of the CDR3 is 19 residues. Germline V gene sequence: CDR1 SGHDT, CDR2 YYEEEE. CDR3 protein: CASSEQPGLAGGHSYEQYF. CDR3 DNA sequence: TGTGCCAGCAGCGAACAGCCGGGACTAGCGGGAGGGCACTCCTACGAGCAGTACTTC.

The DNA for the CDR3 is TGCGCCAGCAGCTTGGGACAGGTGGGGTATGGCTACACCTTC. Its protein is CASSLGQVGYGYTF. The chain joins TRBV5-1 to TRBJ1-2, with D perhaps TRBD1 (6 bases). The V and J ends lost 0 bases and 5 bases respectively, with 11 bases between them. Per germline, CDR1 SGHRS and CDR2 YFSETQ. The CDR3 spans 14 residues.

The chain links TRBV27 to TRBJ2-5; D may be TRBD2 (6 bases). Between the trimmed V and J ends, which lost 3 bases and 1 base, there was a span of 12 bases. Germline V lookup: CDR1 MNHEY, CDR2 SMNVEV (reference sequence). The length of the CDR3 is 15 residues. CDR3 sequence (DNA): TGTGCCAGCAGTTTCCGCGGGGCGCGCCAAGAGACCCAGTACTTC. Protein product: CASSFRGARQETQYF.

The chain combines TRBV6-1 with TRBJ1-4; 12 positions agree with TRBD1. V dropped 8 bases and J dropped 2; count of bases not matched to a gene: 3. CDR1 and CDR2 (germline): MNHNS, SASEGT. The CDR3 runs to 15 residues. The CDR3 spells CASRDRGPTNEKLFF. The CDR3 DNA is TGTGCCAGCCGGGACAGGGGGCCTACTAATGAAAAACTGTTTTTT.

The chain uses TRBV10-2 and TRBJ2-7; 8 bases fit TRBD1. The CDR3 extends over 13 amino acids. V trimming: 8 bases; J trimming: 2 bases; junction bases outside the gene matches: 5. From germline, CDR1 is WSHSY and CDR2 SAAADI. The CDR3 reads CASRQGYTYEQYF. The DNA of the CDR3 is TGCGCCAGCCGACAGGGGTACACCTACGAGCAGTACTTC.

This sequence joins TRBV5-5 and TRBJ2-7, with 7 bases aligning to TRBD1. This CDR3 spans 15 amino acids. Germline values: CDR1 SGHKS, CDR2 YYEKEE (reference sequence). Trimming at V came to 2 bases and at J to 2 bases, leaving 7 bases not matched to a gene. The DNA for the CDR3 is TGTGCCAGCAGCTTCTACGAAGGGACAGCCTACGAGCAGTACTTC. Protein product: CASSFYEGTAYEQYF.